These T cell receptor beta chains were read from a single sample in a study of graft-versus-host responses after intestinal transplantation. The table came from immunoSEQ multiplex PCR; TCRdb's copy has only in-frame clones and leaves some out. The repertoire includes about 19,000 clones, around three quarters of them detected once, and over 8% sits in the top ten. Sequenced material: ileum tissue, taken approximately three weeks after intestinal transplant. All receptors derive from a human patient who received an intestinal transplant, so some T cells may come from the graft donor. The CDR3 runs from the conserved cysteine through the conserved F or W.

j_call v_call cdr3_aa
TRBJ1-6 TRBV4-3 CASSQEGTGNNSPLHF
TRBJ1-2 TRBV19 CASRRWGQAYGYTF
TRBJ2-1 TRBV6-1 CASHSGRGYNEQFF
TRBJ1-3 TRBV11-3 CASSFMRNTIYF
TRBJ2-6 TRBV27 CASSFVTGGFPGANVLTF
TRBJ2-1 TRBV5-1 CASATSGSSYNEQFF
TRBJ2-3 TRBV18 CASSPLRVYTQYF
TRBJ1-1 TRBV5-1 CASSLVRNTEAFF
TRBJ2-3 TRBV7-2 CASRQNRQGPYF
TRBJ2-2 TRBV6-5 CASRSGGDTGELFF
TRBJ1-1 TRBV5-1 CASSSGTGTEAFF
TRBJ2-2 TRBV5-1 CASDFGQGGTGELFF
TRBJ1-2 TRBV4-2 CASSQTGLSEGYTF
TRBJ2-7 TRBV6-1 CASWTGFSYEQYF
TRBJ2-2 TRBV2 CASSEGLASSNTGELFF
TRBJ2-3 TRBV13 CASSLVTGGTDTQYF
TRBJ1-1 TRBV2 CASSVRQLYTEAFF